This record covers a single TCR beta chain. The antigen is not known. The sample comes from a study of blood T cells in healthy people across ages. Study findings and constraints: Calculation of diversity from one million T cells yielded estimates considered to be underestimates.

Each donor supplied ten milliliters of peripheral blood. At least 6 million PBMCs were isolated per sample. Next came a second PCR, run for roughly 6 to 11 cycles, which used a sample-barcoded 5' primer along with a J-beta primer mix. Tags on each cDNA molecule came from a template-switch adaptor with 12 random nucleotides. One entry per CDR3 protein, called by TCRdb with MiXCR from the 5' RACE reads. The profile shows around 1.5 million distinct CDR3 sequences, roughly 40% of them singletons. After removal of 7 bases from V and 7 bases from J, the junction contained 15 bases not matched to a gene. The germline V gene encodes CDR1 DFQATT and CDR2 SNEGSKA (reference sequence). The CDR3 is 15 residues long.

V gene TRBV20-1 combines with J gene TRBJ2-7, with 11 bases matching TRBD2. The sample comprised blood. This receptor was identified in a woman between 18 and 29 years old in good health. The CDR3 region has the DNA TGCAGTGGGAGCCGACTAGCGGGGTCCTCGCGGGAGCAGTACTTC. This codes for CSGSRLAGSSREQYF.